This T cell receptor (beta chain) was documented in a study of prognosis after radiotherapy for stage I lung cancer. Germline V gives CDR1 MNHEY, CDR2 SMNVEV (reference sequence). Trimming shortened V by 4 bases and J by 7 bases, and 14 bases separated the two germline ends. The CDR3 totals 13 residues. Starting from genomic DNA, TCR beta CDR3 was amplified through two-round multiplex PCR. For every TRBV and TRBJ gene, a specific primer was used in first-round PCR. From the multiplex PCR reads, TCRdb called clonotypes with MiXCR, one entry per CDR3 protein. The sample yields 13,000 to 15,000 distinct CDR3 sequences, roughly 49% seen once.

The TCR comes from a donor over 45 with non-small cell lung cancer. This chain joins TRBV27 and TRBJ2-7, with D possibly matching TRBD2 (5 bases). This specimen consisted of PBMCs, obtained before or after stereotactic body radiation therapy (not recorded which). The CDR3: CASSSTAGVEQYF. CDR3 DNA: TGTGCCAGCAGTTCAACCGCCGGGGTTGAGCAGTACTTC.